This T cell receptor beta chain emerged from a study of cytomegalovirus exposure and HLA in healthy donors (dated by TCRdb to the late 2010s). As for the study more broadly: According to an earlier analysis of several hundred of the donors, roughly 180 million T cells yielded approximately 120 million unique TCR beta sequences and 276 Gb of sequence data. To decide whether each TCR beta V gene segment behaved as functional or pseudogenic, an earlier analysis of some 600 of the donors relied on high-throughput TCR beta sequencing. The genetic ancestry cluster associated with self-reported Caucasian donors included 80% to 90% of the 398 genotyped donors. Every repertoire in the discovery cohort had been generated on one and the same sequencing platform. Among some 410 genotyped donors of the cohort, an average of about 240,000 unique TCR beta nucleotide sequences were sequenced per donor, roughly 20% of them non-productive. A handful of DR-DQ haplotypes were treated as single units for association and clustering because of strong linkage in the cohort. To study patterns of TCR occurrence, a later analysis re-analyzed previously published TCR beta repertoires from around 670 donors and added high-resolution HLA genotyping. Donor age, sex, ethnicity and CMV serostatus were compiled together with the repertoire data. Genome-wide SNP genotypes for about 60% of the 666 donors were used in a later genetic analysis, which treated that subset as a discovery cohort. The later analysis used no new phenotypic data to find candidate immune exposures, relying instead on TCR beta sequences and their occurrence across donors. Approximately 310 gigabases of sequencing data and roughly 81 million unique TCR sequences made up an early release that covered 640 HLA-typed donors. The study profiled the T cell repertoires of fewer than 850 subjects by immunosequencing and related them to cytomegalovirus serostatus. The study combined high-throughput TCR immunosequencing, statistical association of individual TCRs with disease status, and machine learning to predict cytomegalovirus infection status. HLA typing covered class I and class II loci at four-digit resolution. The number of donors typed differed by locus, with about 629-630 for A, B, C, DRB1 and DQB1, roughly 550 for DQA1, some 570 for DPA1, and 400 to 490 for DPB1. The aim of the study was to test whether cataloging public T cell receptors could identify signatures of past pathogen exposure. In addition to the first cohort of 666 subjects, a separate validation cohort of around 110 different subjects was used. What the research found in general, with its limitations: Most TCR sequences were seen in very few donors, while some public TCRs were found in many individuals. This cohort had only TCR beta chains sequenced, and the lack of alpha or paired-chain data limited which features could be detected. A cluster of highly shared sequence variants was judged likely to be a technical artifact of the sequencing pipeline. For the cohort, immune exposure information was limited to CMV serostatus. Roughly uniform sequencing depth across donors was assumed in presence/absence analyses, although this assumption may not hold. Assigning TCR associations to individual alleles was difficult when HLA alleles, especially DR and DQ, strongly co-occurred. The earlier analysis of around 600 of the donors excluded some 16 rarely observed V segments, including chromosome 9 orphons, because counts were too low. In a later genetic analysis, fewer N-insertions in productive TCRs were reported among donors in an Asian-associated ancestry cluster than the approximately 630-donor mean. The study listed 164 TCR beta chains as associated with cytomegalovirus. The authors suggested that the approach could potentially be extended to other disease states and immunological phenotypes. Some IMGT-functional V segments, including TRBV6-2 and TRBV6-3, could not be told apart with the 87-base-pair reads, so those segments were excluded. In a later analysis, HLA-associated TCR beta chains showed more clonal expansion and lower generation probabilities than non-associated chains that were equally common. Because some donors lacked HLA typing at each locus, the association tests relied only on the typed subset. In a later analysis, most CMV-associated TCR beta chains were found to appear HLA-restricted, with HLA associations seemingly driven largely by CMV exposure. Broadly in line with IMGT annotations, most TCR beta V segments showed up in productive rearrangements about 90% or about 30% of the time in an earlier analysis of roughly 590 of the donors. Several of the top co-occurrence clusters appeared to be linked to parvovirus B19, influenza, CMV and Epstein-Barr virus, according to a later analysis. In a later analysis, around 15,000 TCR beta sequences were associated with specific HLA alleles at a false discovery rate of 0.05. Correlated functional status among segregating V segments might reflect linkage disequilibrium, but an unknown experimental factor could not be ruled out. In both the original and validation cohorts, the classifier was reported to diagnose cytomegalovirus status with high specificity and sensitivity. In a later analysis, TCR association rates were found to vary across HLA loci, with the most associated TCRs seen for DRB1 alleles and the fewest for HLA-C alleles. A few of the identified cytomegalovirus-associated TCR beta chains were confirmed in vitro to be specific for cytomegalovirus antigens. In a later genetic analysis, a missense DCLRE1C variant was associated with V-gene and J-gene trimming of TCR beta chains, and the association was replicated in an independent cohort. A further reported finding was that TCR beta sequences accurately predicted the HLA-A and HLA-B alleles for most subjects in the first cohort.

Library construction relied on the immunoSEQ multiplex PCR assay. For the multiplex PCR, a mixture combining 60 forward primers for TCR Vbeta segments and 13 reverse primers for TCR Jbeta segments was used. The CDR3 region of rearranged TCR beta genes was amplified from genomic DNA with a multiplex PCR assay. The Illumina HiSeq System was used to sequence the amplified TCR beta libraries as 87-base-pair reads. The original methods were these. In a later analysis, 70 million to 95 million unique TCR beta chains were counted across the roughly 610 repertoires, and approximately 11 million of these chains were shared by at least two donors. A nearest-neighbor algorithm error-corrected the raw reads and collapsed the reads into unique sequences, merging closely related sequences to remove PCR and sequencing errors. V, D and J gene segments were assigned by aligning CDR3 sequences to IMGT reference sequences. For a sequence to be retained, at least a six-nucleotide match to both a V gene segment and a J gene segment was required. Rearrangements were called productive when the CDR3 lacked stop codons and stayed in frame with V and J; all others were non-productive. Following IMGT convention, CDR3 was defined as the stretch from the second conserved V-encoded cysteine to the conserved J-encoded phenylalanine. The earlier analysis of more than 450 of the donors excluded sequences that lacked an unambiguous match to a single V gene segment. An earlier analysis of 500 to 600 of the donors classified V segments as functional when productive rearrangements were above 56.7% and as segregating when the standard deviation between donors was above 5%. To diagnose cytomegalovirus status from the catalog of TCR beta chain sequences, a statistical classification framework was built. A later analysis assigned V and J genes by comparing TCR nucleotide sequences with IMGT/GENE-DB human TR gene sequences. A later analysis assigned CDR3 sequences and most-parsimonious VDJ recombination scenarios with the TCRdist pipeline. In a later analysis, each TCR beta chain was defined by its CDR3 amino acid sequence together with its V-gene family, and reads lacking a unique V-gene family were excluded. As a way to deal with suspected cross-contamination and a sequencing artifact, a later analysis dropped hundreds of nucleotide sequences that were highly shared and had low generation probability. For each public chain, a later analysis derived a clonal expansion index from normalized ranks of inferred template counts within each repertoire. Generation probabilities in a later analysis came from a VDJ recombination model fitted to out-of-frame rearrangements, and those results were checked against IGoR. Hypergeometric tests were used in a later analysis to score TCR-TCR, TCR-HLA and TCR-CMV co-occurrence, with a repertoire-size bias correction applied to the TCR pairs. A later analysis estimated false discovery rates by permuting HLA or CMV assignments 20 times. A later analysis grouped co-occurring TCRs with DBSCAN, adding TCRdist sequence similarity when clustering within HLA-allele-positive subsets. Co-occurrence clustering excluded repertoires with fewer than 30,000 or more than 120,000 public chains, plus five with anomalous nucleotide sharing. Sourced from immuneACCESS, this table was stored by TCRdb with only in-frame sequences that have V and J called. A share of the clones is absent; for the studies checked, an unresolved V gene accounts for under half, and the remainder has no known explanation. That table gives V, J and clone size, and the DNA gave D and trimming. The record for this sample contains around 42,000 clones. Of the sample, 1% to 1.5% falls within the top ten clones.

In total, 500 to 700 healthy bone marrow donors made up the cohort. At the time of sampling, all cohort members were nominally healthy, though unrecorded immune exposures were likely present. The donor tested CMV seronegative, placing the donor among the approximately 400 seronegative members of the cohort. A peripheral blood sample was collected from each donor, and TCR beta sequencing was performed on peripheral blood mononuclear cells. The Qiagen DNeasy Blood Extraction Kit was used to extract genomic DNA from the blood cell samples. The CDR3 runs 18 residues from the cysteine to the phenylalanine. The only DNA kept is the CDR3, 54 bases in frame from the first base. Here V drops 0 bases and J drops 3 bases, and the junction holds 11 bases not matched to any gene. From a lookup of the germline V gene, CDR1 and CDR2 are LGHNA and YSLEER. With regard to this clone: Its antigen is currently not known.

Sequencing was performed on PBMCs. The source of this sequence is a man under 40 in good health and CMV-seronegative. The receptor chain draws on TRBV4-3 and TRBJ2-7; 10 bases in between match TRBD2. In nucleotides, the sequence is TGCGCCAGCAGCCAAGAAGGGGCTGGGCTAGCGGGAGTCTACGAGCAGTACTTC. Its product reads: CASSQEGAGLAGVYEQYF.